These T cell receptor beta chains were read from a single sample in a study of PD-1 blockade in mismatch repair-deficient tumors. Some clones are missing from TCRdb's copy, which holds only in-frame ones; the method was immunoSEQ multiplex PCR. The sample includes under 150,000 clones, about 86% of them seen just once. The specimen was peripheral blood, collected 44 weeks after starting pembrolizumab. The receptors stem from an adult with mismatch repair-deficient cancer. CDR3s leave out the opening cysteine and the closing phenylalanine or tryptophan. A D gene is named only where the DNA matches it firmly.

j_gene,d_gene,v_gene,CDR3aa
TRBJ2-3,TRBD2,TRBV19,ASSTSGSTDTQY
TRBJ2-1,TRBD1,TRBV14,ASSPNGQELDNEQF
TRBJ2-3,TRBD1,TRBV19,ASSLSGQGTDTQY
TRBJ2-1,TRBD2,TRBV4-2,ASSQAGGGYNEQF
TRBJ2-1,TRBD2,TRBV25-1,ASSSSLAGERGDEQF
TRBJ1-1,.,TRBV6-5,ASSYGTTDTEAF
TRBJ2-1,TRBD1,TRBV13,ASSLYVGGDRVVYNEQF
TRBJ1-5,.,TRBV6-6,ASSPNRAHQPQH
TRBJ1-5,.,TRBV6-5,ASRPLGGDNQPQH
TRBJ2-7,TRBD2,TRBV10-2,ASSDIAGGVEQY
TRBJ1-2,.,TRBV19,ASTEVQGRGSNYGYT
TRBJ2-7,.,TRBV30,AWSRTRTSSPYEQY
TRBJ2-5,.,TRBV7-2,ASSFFPLQETQY
TRBJ2-7,.,TRBV13,ASSLSYQSSYEQY
TRBJ2-7,.,TRBV6-6,ASSYSNDYEQY
TRBJ1-1,TRBD1,TRBV7-6,ASSWDREAEAF
TRBJ2-1,.,TRBV14,ASSHYKDYGEQF
TRBJ2-7,.,TRBV6-1,ASSARQASYEQY
TRBJ2-3,.,TRBV7-9,ASRILDTQY
TRBJ1-5,.,TRBV6-6,ASTQPSQPQH
TRBJ1-1,.,TRBV12-5,ASGPPGAYPIMNTEAF
TRBJ2-1,TRBD2,TRBV9,ASSVQGTSGRWNEQF
TRBJ2-2,TRBD2,TRBV9,ASSGKREGTGELF
TRBJ2-7,.,TRBV25-1,ASSESGVTYEQY